This T cell receptor (beta chain) derives from a study of cytomegalovirus exposure and HLA in healthy donors (dated by TCRdb to 2016 to 2017). With respect to the entire study: An earlier analysis of several hundred of the donors reported around 280 Gb of sequence data and 100 million to 120 million unique TCR beta sequences obtained from roughly 170 million T cells. A separate validation cohort of approximately 130 different subjects was used in addition to the roughly 670-subject first cohort. A later genetic analysis took genome-wide SNP genotypes for about three fifths of the roughly 670 donors and used that subset as a discovery cohort. A later analysis re-examined previously published TCR beta repertoires from 600 to 700 donors and added high-resolution HLA genotyping to investigate patterns of TCR occurrence. Donor age, sex, ethnicity and CMV serostatus were compiled alongside the repertoire data. Class I and class II HLA loci were covered by the typing at four-digit resolution. In an earlier analysis of 587 of the donors, high-throughput TCR beta sequencing was used to judge whether each TCR beta V gene segment behaved as functional or pseudogenic. The study profiled the T cell repertoires of 666 subjects by immunosequencing and related them to cytomegalovirus serostatus. Of the 300 to 450 genotyped donors, approximately 80% fell in the genetic ancestry cluster associated with self-reported Caucasian donors. Roughly 300 gigabases of sequencing data and around 88 million unique TCR sequences made up an early release that covered under 750 HLA-typed donors. Among a few hundred genotyped donors of the cohort, an average of approximately 230,000 unique TCR beta nucleotide sequences were sequenced per donor, around 20% of them non-productive. Rather than drawing on any new phenotypic data, the later analysis identified candidate immune exposures from TCR beta sequences and the way those sequences occurred across donors. Every repertoire in the discovery cohort had been generated on one and the same sequencing platform. The study aimed to test whether signatures of past pathogen exposure could be identified by cataloging public T cell receptors. Several DR-DQ haplotypes were treated as single units for association and clustering because of strong linkage in the cohort. High-throughput TCR immunosequencing, statistical association of individual TCRs with disease status, and machine learning were combined to predict cytomegalovirus infection status. The number of donors typed differed by locus, with about 629-630 for A, B, C, DRB1 and DQB1, roughly 520 for DQA1, about 610 for DPA1, and 472 for DPB1. What the study reported, not specific to this receptor: While some public TCRs were present in many individuals, most TCR sequences turned up only very rarely across donors. In this cohort, only TCR beta chains were sequenced, and detectable features were limited by the absence of alpha or paired-chain data. A later analysis found that HLA-associated TCR beta chains were more clonally expanded and had lower generation probabilities than equally common non-associated chains. Strong co-occurrence of HLA alleles, especially DR and DQ, made assigning TCR associations to individual alleles difficult. A later genetic analysis associated a missense DCLRE1C variant with V-gene and J-gene trimming of TCR beta chains, and an independent cohort replicated the association. According to a later analysis, TCR association rates differed among HLA loci, with DRB1 alleles showing the most associated TCRs and HLA-C alleles showing the fewest. In a later analysis, most CMV-associated TCR beta chains were found to appear HLA-restricted, with HLA associations seemingly driven largely by CMV exposure. A further reported finding was that TCR beta sequences accurately predicted the HLA-A and HLA-B alleles for most subjects in the first cohort. Because HLA typing was unavailable for some donors at each locus, only the typed subset was used in association tests. It was suggested by the authors that the approach could potentially be generalized to other disease states and immunological phenotypes. In a later analysis, around 15,000 TCR beta sequences were associated with specific HLA alleles at a false discovery rate of 0.05. Roughly uniform sequencing depth across donors was assumed in presence/absence analyses, although this assumption may not hold. Compared with the roughly 700-donor mean, donors in an Asian-associated ancestry cluster had fewer N-insertions in productive TCRs, according to a later genetic analysis. The study gave a list of 150 to 200 TCR beta chains associated with cytomegalovirus. In vitro tests confirmed that a few of the cytomegalovirus-associated TCR beta chains recognize cytomegalovirus antigens. The only immune exposure information available for the cohort was CMV serostatus. Because counts were too low, around 17 rarely observed V segments, including chromosome 9 orphons, were left out of the earlier analysis of several hundred of the donors. Some IMGT-functional V segments, including TRBV6-2 and TRBV6-3, could not be distinguished by the 87-base-pair reads and were therefore excluded. An earlier analysis of 450 to 750 of the donors showed that most TCR beta V segments appeared in productive rearrangements either about 90% or about 30% of the time, which broadly matched IMGT annotations. In both the original and validation cohorts, the classifier was reported to diagnose cytomegalovirus status with high specificity and sensitivity. A later analysis reported that several top co-occurrence clusters appeared linked to parvovirus B19, influenza, CMV and Epstein-Barr virus. A cluster of highly shared sequence variants was judged likely to represent a technical artifact of the sequencing pipeline. Linkage disequilibrium might explain the correlated functional status among segregating V segments, but an unknown experimental factor could not be excluded.

This clone was observed a handful of times. The specificity of this receptor is unknown. No base qualities exist here, and no much larger clone lies one base off it. The cohort comprised more than 550 healthy bone marrow donors. At the time of sampling, every cohort member was nominally healthy, though immune exposures that went unrecorded were likely present. The donor tested CMV seropositive, placing the donor among the 250 to 300 seropositive members of the cohort. A peripheral blood sample was provided by each donor, and peripheral blood mononuclear cells were used for TCR beta sequencing. Genomic DNA extraction from the blood cell samples was performed with the Qiagen DNeasy Blood Extraction Kit. The junction shows trimming of 3 bases on V and 2 bases on J, and the gene matches do not reach 5 bases of it. According to the germline V gene, CDR1 reads KGHSH and CDR2 reads LQKENI. There are 15 amino acids in the CDR3, from cysteine to phenylalanine inclusive. The CDR3 DNA has 45 bases and is translated from base 1.

Library method: the immunoSEQ multiplex PCR assay. The multiplex PCR relied on a mix of 60 forward primers for TCR Vbeta segments and 13 reverse primers for TCR Jbeta segments. The CDR3 region of rearranged TCR beta genes was amplified from genomic DNA with a multiplex PCR assay. Amplified TCR beta libraries were sequenced as 87-base-pair reads on the Illumina HiSeq System. As for how the authors treated the data: Across the 600 to 700 repertoires, a later analysis counted 75 million to 90 million unique TCR beta chains, roughly 11 million of which were shared by at least two donors. A nearest-neighbor algorithm error-corrected the raw reads and collapsed the reads into unique sequences, merging closely related sequences to remove PCR and sequencing errors. To assign V, D and J gene segments, CDR3 sequences were aligned to IMGT reference sequences. For a sequence to be retained, a match of at least six nucleotides to both a V gene segment and a J gene segment was required. A rearrangement counted as productive if the CDR3 had no stop codons and remained in frame with V and J, and every other rearrangement counted as non-productive. Following IMGT convention, CDR3 was defined as the stretch from the second conserved V-encoded cysteine up to the conserved J-encoded phenylalanine. The earlier analysis of about 640 of the donors excluded any sequence lacking an unambiguous match to a single V gene segment. In an earlier analysis of approximately 500 of the donors, a V segment was called functional when productive rearrangements were above 56.7%, and segregating when the standard deviation between donors exceeded 5%. A statistical classification framework was built to diagnose cytomegalovirus status from the catalog of TCR beta chain sequences. In a later analysis, TCR nucleotide sequences were compared against IMGT/GENE-DB human TR gene sequences so that V and J genes could be assigned. In a later analysis, CDR3 sequences and most-parsimonious VDJ recombination scenarios were assigned using the TCRdist pipeline. In a later analysis, each TCR beta chain was defined by its CDR3 amino acid sequence together with its V-gene family, and reads without a unique V-gene family were excluded. As a way to deal with suspected cross-contamination and a sequencing artifact, a later analysis dropped over 550 nucleotide sequences that were highly shared and had low generation probability. In a later analysis, a clonal expansion index was calculated for each public chain from normalized within-repertoire ranks of inferred template counts. In a later analysis, generation probabilities were computed using a VDJ recombination model fitted to out-of-frame rearrangements, and the results were checked against IGoR. In a later analysis, hypergeometric tests were used to score TCR-TCR, TCR-HLA and TCR-CMV co-occurrence, with a repertoire-size bias correction applied to TCR pairs. To estimate false discovery rates, a later analysis permuted the HLA or CMV assignments 20 times. In a later analysis, co-occurring TCRs were grouped using DBSCAN, and TCRdist sequence similarity was added for clustering within HLA-allele-positive subsets. For co-occurrence clustering, repertoires with fewer than 30,000 or more than 120,000 public chains were excluded, along with 4 to 6 repertoires with anomalous nucleotide sharing. TCRdb limited this immuneACCESS table to in-frame rearrangements with V and J called. A share of clones is missing; checked studies link under half to unresolved V genes, and the rest is unexplained. That table furnishes V, J and clone size, whereas the DNA furnished D and trimming. The sample table shows 95,000 to 130,000 clones, and around three quarters are seen once. Over 3.5% of the sample rests with the top ten.

This clonotype was sampled from a man aged 25 to 45 in good health and CMV-seropositive. The receptor chain draws on TRBV18 and TRBJ2-3; 7 junctional bases match TRBD2. Sequencing was performed on PBMCs. The DNA sequence is as follows: TGTGCCAGCTCACCTACTAGCGAGGACACAGATACGCAGTATTTT. This gives the protein CASSPTSEDTDTQYF.